This T cell receptor beta chain was sequenced in a study of technical replicates of blood from a handful of donors. Data came from immunoSEQ multiplex PCR; TCRdb stores just in-frame clones and leaves some out. The sample holds 72,000 or so clones, roughly 94% seen once. Germline CDR1 SGHNT, CDR2 YYREEE (reference sequence). With 4 bases removed from V and 5 bases from J, the gap between germline ends came to 15 bases. The CDR3 contains 14 residues. Sequenced: T cells isolated from PBMCs. The genes are TRBV5-4 and TRBJ1-1, with D maybe TRBD1 (5 bases). The sequence was obtained from a human donor in good health. Written as DNA, the CDR3 is TGTGCCAGCAGCCATCGGCCGGGGGGGACTGAAGCTTTCTTT. Protein product: CASSHRPGGTEAFF.